This entry lists 22 T cell receptor beta chains sequenced from one sample in a study of T cells in narcolepsy. TCRdb keeps only in-frame clones here, not all; method: immunoSEQ multiplex PCR. Among some 24,000 clones listed, around 83% were seen once. The sample taken for sequencing was CD45RA- memory CD4+ T cells from PBMCs. Every receptor here comes from a human donor with narcolepsy.

Written as DNA, the CDR3 is TGTGCCAGCAGTTTCAACCCTAGGACAGGTCTTGGCTACACCTTC. It encodes CASSFNPRTGLGYTF. This rearrangement joins TRBV27 to TRBJ1-2, with 7 bases identical to TRBD1. Germline trimming cut 3 bases from V and 7 bases from J; bases unmatched to any gene: 11. Per the germline V gene, CDR1 is MNHEY and CDR2 is SMNVEV (reference sequence). CDR3 length: 15 residues.

CDR3 region: CASSPQGNYGYTF. The CDR3 DNA follows: TGTGCCAGCAGCCCACAGGGCAATTATGGCTACACCTTC. The chain carries TRBV2 and TRBJ1-2, with D possibly matching TRBD1 (6 bases). V lost 6 bases and J lost 5, with 13 bases in between. Germline V CDR1 and CDR2: SNHLY, FYNNEI. CDR3 size: 13 residues.

The V gene is TRBV9, the J gene TRBJ2-7; 9 nucleotides match TRBD2. After removal of 0 bases from V and 5 bases from J, the junction contained 9 bases not matched to a gene. This CDR3 comprises 16 residues. Germline CDR1 reads SGDLS; CDR2 reads YYNGEE. CDR3 nucleotides: TGTGCCAGCAGCGTAGATGGCGGGAGGGTGTTCGACGAGCAGTACTTC. Amino acid sequence: CASSVDGGRVFDEQYF.

The chain joins TRBV5-1 to TRBJ2-7; 7 nucleotides match TRBD1. Germline CDR1 reads SGHRS; CDR2 reads YFSETQ. With V trimmed by 3 bases and J by 2 bases, 8 bases remained unmatched. There are 15 residues in the CDR3. The CDR3 DNA sequence: TGCGCCAGCAGCTCGACCGGGACAGTTGCCTACGAGCAGTACTTC. Translated, it gives CASSSTGTVAYEQYF.

The chain combines TRBV7-3 with TRBJ2-1, with 8 bases matching TRBD1. This CDR3 spans 14 amino acids. V gave up 5 bases and J gave up 6 bases; unmatched junction bases: 6. Germline V gene data show CDR1 as SGHTA and CDR2 as FQGTGA. CDR3 loop: CASSRTGLGNEQFF. The CDR3 coding sequence is TGTGCCAGCAGCCGGACAGGGCTTGGCAATGAGCAGTTCTTC.

The chain recombines TRBV19 with TRBJ2-1, with 12 positions matching TRBD2. The trim removed 6 bases at V and 9 bases at J, leaving 21 bases unmatched. This CDR3 is built from 19 residues. Per the germline V gene, CDR1 is LNHDA and CDR2 is SQIVND (reference sequence). This CDR3 reads CASSSLAGGGRGSGSEQFF. The CDR3 nucleotides are TGTGCCAGTAGCTCCCTAGCGGGAGGGGGTCGAGGTTCTGGAAGTGAGCAGTTCTTC.

The V call is TRBV21-1, the J call TRBJ2-1; TRBD2, as called in the table, went unchecked against the DNA. TRBV21-1 is recorded as a pseudogene. The CDR3 is made up of 14 amino acids. The CDR3 region is CASSKGGCYNEQFF. The CDR3 DNA reads as TGTGCCAGCAGCAAAGGAGGGTGCTACAATGAGCAGTTCTTC.

The chain employs TRBV5-1 and TRBJ2-2, with D unclear. This CDR3 region has 16 residues. Germline V gene lookup returns CDR1 SGHRS and CDR2 YFSETQ. V was pared by 1 base and J by 6 bases, with 16 bases between. The CDR3 DNA reads as TGCGCCAGCAGCTTGCAGTCTCTTAGCTCGGCCGGGGAGCTGTTTTTT. Amino acids: CASSLQSLSSAGELFF.

The CDR3 DNA reads as TGTGCCAGCAGTTGGGGGGGAGATGAGACCCAGTACTTC. It codes for CASSWGGDETQYF. This chain links TRBV6-6 with TRBJ2-5; TRBD2 matches at 7 bases. CDR3 length: 13 amino acids. V trimming: 4 bases; J trimming: 5 bases; junction bases outside the gene matches: 4. Germline V gene data show CDR1 as MNHNY and CDR2 as SVGAGI (reference sequence).

This chain connects TRBV30 to TRBJ1-6; D is perhaps TRBD1 (5 bases). In germline, CDR1 is GTSNPN, CDR2 SVGIG (reference sequence). The ends were cut back, 2 bases at V and 7 bases at J, with 15 bases in the middle. This CDR3 has 15 amino acids. CDR3 sequence (DNA): TGTGCCTGGAGTCCGGAGGGACGTGGCAATTCACCCCTCCACTTT. Residues: CAWSPEGRGNSPLHF.

Of note for this clone: The conserved final phenylalanine or tryptophan is absent from the CDR3, which likely points to a read error. The chain carries TRBV10-3 and TRBJ2-2, with a possible D match to TRBD2 (6 bases). CDR3 size: 15 residues. Germline V gene lookup returns CDR1 ENHRY and CDR2 SYGVKD. Trimming cost V 3 bases and J 4 bases, with 12 bases left between them. In nucleotides, the CDR3 is TGTGCCATCAGTGACCTGGGACTTATCACCGGGGAGCTGTTTTCT. Amino acids: CAISDLGLITGELFS.

This clone was detected only once. CDR3 coding DNA: TGTGCCACCAGCAGTCAACTAGCGGGAGGTGGAGATACGCAGTATTTT. Protein product: CATSSQLAGGGDTQYF. V gene TRBV15 combines with J gene TRBJ2-3; 12 bases line up with TRBD2. The CDR3 length is 16 residues. Germline assignment: CDR1 LNHNV and CDR2 YYDKDF (reference sequence). V lost 3 bases, J lost 5 bases, and 6 bases stayed unmatched.

The chain recombines TRBV6-4 with TRBJ2-1; D unresolved. CDR3 length equals 13 residues. Looked up from germline, CDR1 is MRHNA and CDR2 is SNTAGT. V lost 3 bases and J lost 6, with 9 bases in between. CDR3 in DNA: TGTGCCAGCAGTGAGGCGGAGTTCAATGAGCAGTTCTTC. It yields the protein CASSEAEFNEQFF.

The chain is built from TRBV29-1 and TRBJ1-6; D is possibly TRBD1 (5 bases). In germline, CDR1 is SQVTM, CDR2 ANQGSEA. Between the trimmed V and J ends, which lost 5 bases and 8 bases, there was a span of 16 bases. The length of the CDR3 is 14 residues. The CDR3, as DNA: TGCAGCGTTACGTTTAAGGGGAAGGATTCACCCCTCCACTTT. Its translation is CSVTFKGKDSPLHF.

The J gene is TRBJ2-5, the V gene TRBV5-1; TRBD1 agrees at 8 bases. The J call may be incorrect, as the DNA end agrees better with TRBJ2-7. Germline loops: CDR1 SGHRS, CDR2 YFSETQ. The length of the CDR3 is 12 residues. The CDR3: CASSSQGDEQYF. CDR3 in DNA: TGCGCCAGCAGCTCACAGGGGGACGAGCAGTACTTC.

This sequence joins TRBV5-6 and TRBJ1-1; 9 bases are a match to TRBD1. V lost 3 bases and J lost 3; bases outside the gene matches: 9. This CDR3 comprises 16 residues. Germline CDR1 is SGHDT and CDR2 is YYEEEE. In DNA form, the CDR3 reads TGTGCCAGCAGCTACGGGACAGGGATCCCCGACACTGAAGCTTTCTTT. This codes for CASSYGTGIPDTEAFF.

This chain links TRBV6-6 with TRBJ2-1, with 8 nucleotides matching TRBD1. V gave up 0 bases and J gave up 7 bases; unmatched junction bases: 5. CDR3 size: 15 residues. Germline CDR1 reads MNHNY; CDR2 reads SVGAGI (reference sequence). The CDR3 spells CASSYSGTGSNEQFF. CDR3 DNA: TGTGCCAGCAGTTACTCTGGGACAGGTTCAAATGAGCAGTTCTTC.

The chain joins TRBV6-6 to TRBJ2-5; D ambiguous. With 5 bases removed from V and 2 bases from J, the gap between germline ends came to 6 bases. This CDR3 is 12 amino acids long. Germline loops: CDR1 MNHNY, CDR2 SVGAGI (reference sequence). In nucleotides, the CDR3 is TGTGCCAGCAGTGCGGCGCAAGAGACCCAGTACTTC. It specifies CASSAAQETQYF.

V usage is TRBV9 and J usage is TRBJ1-1; D not certain. V lost 0 bases and J 4 bases, leaving 10 bases between the germline ends. The germline V gene has CDR1 SGDLS and CDR2 YYNGEE. The CDR3 is made up of 14 amino acids. This chain's CDR3 is CASSVVRSSTEAFF. The DNA for the CDR3 is TGTGCCAGCAGCGTAGTCAGGTCGAGCACTGAAGCTTTCTTT.

The chain uses TRBV6-5 and TRBJ2-7; TRBD2 agrees at 10 bases. The CDR3 extends over 16 amino acids. Germline-derived CDR1 and CDR2 are MNHEY and SVGAGI. V trimming: 0 bases; J trimming: 5 bases; junction bases outside the gene matches: 7. The CDR3 DNA follows: TGTGCCAGCAGTTACTCCTTTATAGCGGGAGGTGACGAGCAGTACTTC. Translation: CASSYSFIAGGDEQYF.

This clone was seen a handful of times. The chain couples TRBV19 to TRBJ1-1, with D hard to call. The germline V and J ends were trimmed by 2 bases and 3 bases, with 7 bases remaining between them. The CDR3 runs to 13 residues. Germline V CDR1 and CDR2: LNHDA, SQIVND (reference sequence). CDR3 in DNA: TGTGCCAGTAGTATATCCTCGGACACTGAAGCTTTCTTT. This translates into CASSISSDTEAFF.

CDR3 nucleotides: TGTGCCAGCACCCTCGACAGGGGTGAAAATTCACCCCTCCACTTT. As protein: CASTLDRGENSPLHF. The V and J genes are TRBV11-1 and TRBJ1-6; the match to TRBD1 covers 8 bases. The V gene's germline CDR1 is SGHAT and CDR2 FQDESV (reference sequence). V shed 7 bases, J shed 7 bases, and the junction held 9 bases outside the gene matches. The CDR3 spans 15 residues.